This T cell receptor (beta chain) was profiled in a study of blood T cell repertoires in COVID-19. The method was immunoSEQ multiplex PCR; TCRdb's version includes in-frame clones alone and lacks a portion of them. The table has 40,000 to 55,000 clones, 85% to 95% seen once; the top ten hold roughly 5.7%. V lost 5 bases and J lost 10; bases outside the gene matches: 7. Germline V lookup: CDR1 LNHDA, CDR2 SQIVND (reference sequence). The CDR3 extends over 13 amino acids. The J gene is TRBJ1-4, the V gene TRBV19, with TRBD1 matching 7 bases. Input material: peripheral blood. The source is a human donor in a cohort sampled during active COVID-19. The CDR3 protein is CASSGQGGLKLFF. CDR3 bases: TGTGCCAGTAGTGGTCAGGGGGGCCTAAAACTGTTTTTT.